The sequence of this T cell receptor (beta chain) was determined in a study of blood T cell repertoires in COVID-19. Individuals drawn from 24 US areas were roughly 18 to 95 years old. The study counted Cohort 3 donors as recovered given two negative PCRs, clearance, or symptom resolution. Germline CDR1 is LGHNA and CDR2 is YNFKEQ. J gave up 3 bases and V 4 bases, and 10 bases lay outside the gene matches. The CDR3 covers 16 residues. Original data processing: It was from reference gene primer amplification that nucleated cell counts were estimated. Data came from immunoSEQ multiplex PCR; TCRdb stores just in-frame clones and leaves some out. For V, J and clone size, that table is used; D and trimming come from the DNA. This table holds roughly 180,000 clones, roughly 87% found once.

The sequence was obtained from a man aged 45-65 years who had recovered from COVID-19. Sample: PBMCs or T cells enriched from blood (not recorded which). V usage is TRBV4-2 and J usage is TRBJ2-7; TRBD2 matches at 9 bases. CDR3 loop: CASSRTRAGGIYEQYF. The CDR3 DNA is TGTGCCAGCAGCCGGACTAGAGCGGGAGGAATCTACGAGCAGTACTTC.